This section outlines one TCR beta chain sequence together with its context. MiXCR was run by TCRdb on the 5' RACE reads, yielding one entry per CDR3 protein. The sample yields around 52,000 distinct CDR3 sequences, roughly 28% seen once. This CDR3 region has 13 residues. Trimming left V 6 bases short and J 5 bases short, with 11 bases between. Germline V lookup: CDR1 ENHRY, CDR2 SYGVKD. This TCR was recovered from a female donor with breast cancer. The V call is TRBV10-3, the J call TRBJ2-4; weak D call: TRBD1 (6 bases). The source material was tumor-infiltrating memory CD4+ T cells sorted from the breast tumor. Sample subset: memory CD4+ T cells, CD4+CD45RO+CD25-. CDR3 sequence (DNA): TGTGCCATCAGGCAGGGGCCAGAAAACATTCAGTACTTC. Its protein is CAIRQGPENIQYF.